This T cell receptor (beta chain) emerged from a study of neurological immune-mediated disorders. Study overall: A relapsing-remitting course was seen in about 90% of the 34 multiple sclerosis patients and a secondary progressive course in 3.

The J segment lost 5 bases and the V segment lost 2 bases, leaving 4 bases of the junction unmatched. The CDR3 is made up of 15 amino acids. Germline values: CDR1 MNHEY, CDR2 SMNVEV (reference sequence). Synthesis of cDNA was performed by 5'RACE using 10-nucleotide random UMIs. TCRdb reprocessed the 5' RACE reads via MiXCR and lists one record per CDR3 protein. The sample carries approximately 50,000 distinct CDR3 sequences, more than 3.5% recorded once. Regarding the study as a whole: It was HTLV-1-associated myelopathy that showed the most TCR clonal expansion, while multiple sclerosis showed the least, falling below healthy controls. With the multiple sclerosis repertoire cluster, none of the clinical or MRI features showed an association.

This clonotype has more than one count but fewer than ten. No antigen is known for it. Specimen: PBMCs. The clonotype comes from a man aged 60 to 75 with multiple sclerosis. The chain joins TRBV27 to TRBJ2-1; 9 bases fit TRBD2. The CDR3 loop is CASSLRASGNNEQFF. The CDR3, as DNA: TGTGCCAGCAGTTTAAGGGCTAGCGGGAACAATGAGCAGTTCTTC.